This T cell receptor (beta chain) was retrieved from a study of shared clonotypes between healthy human individuals. As concerns this clone: Its antigen is still unknown. This specimen includes other DNA sequences encoding the same CDR3.

Findings of the study overall: Sequencing depth was predicted to influence how clonotypes are shared among donors. Relative to clonotypes present in all four donors, those not shared had lower generation probabilities. Rarefaction revealed incomplete sorted-subset sequencing despite large depth.

CDR3 length: 15 residues. Per germline, CDR1 MDHEN and CDR2 SYDVKM. V dropped 5 bases and J dropped 3; count of bases not matched to a gene: 3. Generated by immunoSEQ multiplex PCR, the TCRdb table keeps only in-frame clones and is missing some. The sample records 2 million to 2.5 million clones, 93% being singletons. The TCR comes from a man aged 18 to 29 in good health. Some clones in this sample may be carry-over from other donors' samples. The rearrangement uses TRBV28 and TRBJ2-1, with TRBD1 matching over 11 bases. Sequencing input: naive CD4+ T cells from PBMCs. Subset of the sample: CD45RA+ positively selected. The CDR3 loop reads CASSTGTGGYNEQFF. CDR3 bases: TGTGCCAGCAGTACCGGGACAGGGGGCTACAATGAGCAGTTCTTC.